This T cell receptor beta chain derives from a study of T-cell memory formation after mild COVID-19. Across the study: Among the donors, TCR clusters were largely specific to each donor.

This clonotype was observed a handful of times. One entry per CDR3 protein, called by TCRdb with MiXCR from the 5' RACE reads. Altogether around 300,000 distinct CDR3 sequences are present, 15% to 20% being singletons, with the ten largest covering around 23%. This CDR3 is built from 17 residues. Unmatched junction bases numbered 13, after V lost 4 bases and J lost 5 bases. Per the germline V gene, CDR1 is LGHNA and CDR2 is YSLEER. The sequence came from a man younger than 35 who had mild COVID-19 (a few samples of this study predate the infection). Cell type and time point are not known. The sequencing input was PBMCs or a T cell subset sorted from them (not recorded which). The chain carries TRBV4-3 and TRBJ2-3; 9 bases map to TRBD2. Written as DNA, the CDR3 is TGCGCCAGCAGCCCCCGGACATTAGCGGGGGCTGGAGATACGCAGTATTTT. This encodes CASSPRTLAGAGDTQYF.